Following are 25 T cell receptor beta chains from one sample sequenced in a study of T cell repertoires in cytomegalovirus infection. Which antigens these TCRs recognize remains unknown. MiXCR, run by TCRdb on the reads, gives a single entry per CDR3 protein. This table has a few hundred thousand distinct CDR3 sequences, 30% to 40% appearing once. The material sequenced was cultured PBMCs, taken from culture after CMV antigen stimulation. The source of these receptors is a human donor in good health (CMV status not recorded). Some clones in this sample may be carry-over from other donors' samples.

The chain joins TRBV24-1 to TRBJ2-3, with 9 positions matching TRBD2. CDR3 size: 16 residues. The germline V gene encodes CDR1 KGHDR and CDR2 SFDVKD. The trim removed 5 bases at V and 0 bases at J, leaving 5 bases unmatched. The CDR3 region has the DNA TGTGCCACCAGTGGAGGACTAGCGCCTAGCACAGATACGCAGTATTTT. Encoded protein: CATSGGLAPSTDTQYF.

The DNA for the CDR3 is TGTGCCAGCAGCTTAGGTCAGGGTGTTCGGGGCTACACCTTC. Protein sequence: CASSLGQGVRGYTF. The chain carries TRBV7-8 and TRBJ1-2, with D possibly TRBD1 on 5 matching bases. Trimming shortened V by 1 base and J by 8 bases, and 14 bases separated the two germline ends. The CDR3 has 14 residues. Germline CDR1 reads SGHVS; CDR2 reads FQNEAQ.

The genes are TRBV28 and TRBJ1-5; possibly TRBD1 for D (5 bases). Between the trimmed V and J ends, which lost 5 bases and 2 bases, there was a span of 16 bases. Germline V gene lookup returns CDR1 MDHEN and CDR2 SYDVKM. This CDR3 has 16 residues. CDR3 coding DNA: TGTGCCAGCAGTCCACCCACGGGGGGGGGCAATCAGCCCCAGCATTTT. Its translation: CASSPPTGGGNQPQHF. Looking up the rest from reference TRBV28 and TRBJ1-5 gives the full variable domain: DVKVTQSSRYLVKRTGEKVFLECVQDMDHENMFWYRQDPGLGLRLIYFSYDVKMKEKGDIPEGYSVSREKKERFSLILESASTNQTSMYLCASSPPTGGGNQPQHFGDGTRLSIL.

This clonotype was detected a few times. This sequence joins TRBV5-6 and TRBJ1-3; 9 nucleotides agree with TRBD1. This CDR3 contains 15 residues. With 4 bases clipped from V and 4 bases from J, the junction kept 6 bases outside the gene matches. CDR1 is SGHDT and CDR2 is YYEEEE in the germline V gene. Written as DNA, the CDR3 is TGTGCCAGCAGCCGGTGGACAGGGGAAGGAAACACCATATATTTT. The encoded protein is CASSRWTGEGNTIYF.

The chain has TRBV6-6 and TRBJ2-3; D is perhaps TRBD1 or TRBD2 (6 bases each). The CDR3 loop spans 15 amino acids. Germline V gene sequence: CDR1 MNHNY, CDR2 SVGAGI (reference sequence). Trimming removed 2 bases at V and 4 bases at J, with 13 bases between. The CDR3 protein is CASSYGGGLADTQYF. CDR3 coding DNA: TGTGCCAGCAGTTACGGTGGGGGGCTGGCAGATACGCAGTATTTT.

This chain links TRBV12-3 or TRBV12-4 with TRBJ1-1, with D maybe TRBD1 (5 bases). The CDR3 is 15 residues long. V shed 5 bases and J shed 0 bases, with 13 bases lying between them. CDR3 in DNA: TGTGCCAGCAGTGGCCGCGGGGGAATGAACACTGAAGCTTTCTTT. This sequence encodes CASSGRGGMNTEAFF.

The rearrangement joins TRBV7-9 to TRBJ2-3, with D perhaps being TRBD1 or TRBD2 (6 bases each). Germline CDR1 and CDR2: SEHNR and FQNEAQ (reference sequence). There are 16 residues in the CDR3. V was clipped by 4 bases and J by 1 base, with 15 bases between them. For the CDR3, the DNA is TGTGCCAGCAGCTCGAGACGGGGGCCTGGCACAGATACGCAGTATTTT. Translating gives CASSSRRGPGTDTQYF.

This chain connects TRBV7-2 to TRBJ1-1; a weak D match, TRBD1 (5 bases). Germline CDR1 SGHTA, CDR2 FQGNSA. CDR3 size: 15 residues. The V and J ends lost 5 bases and 6 bases respectively, with 19 bases between them. In DNA, the CDR3 is TGTGCCAGCAGCCCGTCAGGGTCCTGGGACGCTGAAGCTTTCTTT. This encodes CASSPSGSWDAEAFF.

A few counts support this clonotype. The V and J genes are TRBV29-1 and TRBJ1-1; 9 bases agree with TRBD1. Germline loops: CDR1 SQVTM, CDR2 ANQGSEA. With V trimmed by 6 bases and J by 11 bases, 7 bases remained unmatched. This CDR3 is 11 amino acids long. The CDR3 coding sequence is TGCAGCGTGACGCCACAGGGGGCCGCTTTCTTT. It is translated as CSVTPQGAAFF.

In its sample, this clonotype was seen a few times. The rearrangement joins TRBV7-2 to TRBJ1-6, with D possibly TRBD1 on 6 matching bases. The germline gives CDR1 SGHTA, CDR2 FQGNSA. The ends were cut back, 2 bases at V and 5 bases at J, with 13 bases in the middle. This CDR3 is 16 amino acids long. CDR3 nucleotide sequence: TGTGCCAGCAGCTTAACCACACAGGGTGATAATTCACCCCTCCACTTT. It is translated as CASSLTTQGDNSPLHF. The variable domain in full, with the rest retrieved from reference TRBV7-2 and TRBJ1-6, is GAGVSQSPSNKVTEKGKDVELRCDPISGHTALYWYRQSLGQGLEFLIYFQGNSAPDKSGLPSDRFSAERTGGSVSTLTIQRTQQEDSAVYLCASSLTTQGDNSPLHFGNGTRLTVT.

This chain uses TRBV7-2 with TRBJ2-1; 8 bases map to TRBD2. V lost 1 base and J lost 8; bases outside the gene matches: 4. Per germline, CDR1 SGHTA and CDR2 FQGNSA. The length of the CDR3 is 14 residues. Written as DNA, the CDR3 is TGTGCCAGCAGCTTAGTAGCGGGACGGGATGAGCAGTTCTTC. Translated: CASSLVAGRDEQFF.

V usage is TRBV7-9 and J usage is TRBJ1-2; D gene unclear. The V and J ends lost 0 bases and 0 bases respectively, with 11 bases between them. Germline values: CDR1 SEHNR, CDR2 FQNEAQ (reference sequence). The length of the CDR3 is 16 residues. CDR3 sequence reads: CASSLAVGNPNYGYTF. DNA for the CDR3: TGTGCCAGCAGCTTAGCGGTGGGGAACCCTAACTATGGCTACACCTTC. Variable domain in full (rest from reference TRBV7-9 and TRBJ1-2): DTGVSQNPRHKITKRGQNVTFRCDPISEHNRLYWYRQTLGQGPEFLTYFQNEAQLEKSRLLSDRFSAERPKGSFSTLEIQRTEQGDSAMYLCASSLAVGNPNYGYTFGSGTRLTVV.

In its sample, this clonotype was seen many times. The chain couples TRBV18 to TRBJ1-2; a weak D match, TRBD1 (6 bases). V lost 6 bases and J 5 bases, leaving 16 bases between the germline ends. Germline lookup yields CDR1 KGHSH and CDR2 LQKENI. The CDR3 is 14 amino acids. The CDR3 loop reads CASSPAGASYGYTF. In nucleotides, the CDR3 is TGTGCCAGCTCCCCTGCAGGGGCGAGTTATGGCTACACCTTC. The full variable domain, its missing parts supplied by reference TRBV18 and TRBJ1-2, is NAGVMQNPRHLVRRRGQEARLRCSPMKGHSHVYWYRQLPEEGLKFMVYLQKENIIDESGMPKERFSAEFPKEGPSILRIQQVVRGDSAAYFCASSPAGASYGYTFGSGTRLTVV.

There are many counts of this clonotype. V is TRBV12-3 or TRBV12-4 and J is TRBJ1-2, with TRBD1 identical over 8 bases. This CDR3 has 13 amino acids. V dropped 4 bases and J dropped 8; count of bases not matched to a gene: 6. The CDR3 region is CASSSQGAHGYTF. For the CDR3, the DNA is TGTGCCAGCAGTTCCCAGGGGGCGCACGGCTACACCTTC.

The CDR3 sequence is CASSQGTSHDYEQYV. CDR3 bases: TGTGCCAGCAGCCAGGGGACTAGCCACGACTACGAGCAGTACGTC. The chain is built from TRBV7-2 and TRBJ2-7; the match to TRBD2 covers 9 bases. V lost 5 bases, J lost 3 bases, and 8 bases stayed unmatched. This CDR3 spans 15 amino acids. Germline V gene sequence: CDR1 SGHTA, CDR2 FQGNSA.

V is TRBV19 and J is TRBJ2-5; 13 nucleotides line up with TRBD2. Germline CDR1 reads LNHDA; CDR2 reads SQIVND (reference sequence). V shed 10 bases, J shed 5 bases, and the junction held 10 bases outside the gene matches. The CDR3 length is 15 residues. The CDR3 here is CATNRLAGGRETQYF. Here the CDR3 DNA reads TGTGCCACCAATCGACTAGCGGGAGGTCGCGAGACCCAGTACTTC.

This sequence joins TRBV19 and TRBJ1-3; D gene ambiguous. Germline CDR1 is LNHDA and CDR2 is SQIVND (reference sequence). Trimming pared 4 bases from V and 3 bases from J, leaving 7 bases between. The CDR3 extends over 13 amino acids. CDR3 loop: CASSSRNGNTIYF. The CDR3 bases are TGTGCCAGTAGTAGCAGGAATGGAAACACCATATATTTT.

This chain links TRBV6-5 with TRBJ1-5; the match to TRBD1 covers 11 bases. Germline trimming cut 6 bases from V and 7 bases from J; bases unmatched to any gene: 14. This CDR3 has 17 residues. Per the germline V gene, CDR1 is MNHEY and CDR2 is SVGAGI. CDR3 amino acids: CASSPTPAGTGGQPQHF. The CDR3 DNA follows: TGTGCCAGCAGCCCCACACCGGCAGGGACAGGGGGACAGCCCCAGCATTTT.

V is TRBV20-1 and J is TRBJ2-7; D is undetermined. The CDR3 spans 12 residues. Looked up from germline, CDR1 is DFQATT and CDR2 is SNEGSKA (reference sequence). The V and J ends lost 6 bases and 2 bases respectively, with 11 bases between them. The CDR3 reads CSAAGPTYEQYF. The CDR3 DNA reads TGCAGTGCGGCTGGACCGACCTACGAGCAGTACTTC.

The V gene is TRBV11-2, the J gene TRBJ1-2; 8 nucleotides agree with TRBD1. The germline CDR1 and CDR2 sequences are SGHAT and FQNNGV. The CDR3 extends over 16 amino acids. V lost 5 bases and J lost 3; bases outside the gene matches: 11. The CDR3 nucleotides are TGTGCCAGCAGCCGAATTTCAGGGGGCAACGACTATGGCTACACCTTC. As protein: CASSRISGGNDYGYTF.

The genes are TRBV12-3 or TRBV12-4 and TRBJ1-1, with 7 positions matching TRBD1. The CDR3 has 14 residues. V shed 7 bases and J 4 bases; nucleotides not matched to a gene: 9. The DNA for the CDR3 is TGTGCCAGCACCCCGGGACAGTTTGGCACTGAAGCTTTCTTT. This codes for CASTPGQFGTEAFF.

In this sample, this clonotype turned up a few times. This sequence joins TRBV7-2 and TRBJ1-2; D is ambiguous. V gave up 2 bases and J gave up 8 bases, with 12 bases separating them. CDR3 size: 13 residues. Germline V CDR1 and CDR2: SGHTA, FQGNSA. Written as DNA, the CDR3 is TGTGCCAGCAGCTTAATGGGCCCGGAAGGCTACACCTTC. This gives the protein CASSLMGPEGYTF.

The chain joins TRBV24-1 to TRBJ2-1, with TRBD1 as a possible D gene (6 bases). The length of the CDR3 is 12 residues. Germline loops: CDR1 KGHDR, CDR2 SFDVKD. V was pared by 12 bases and J by 2 bases, with 10 bases between. CDR3 in DNA: TGTGCCTCCCGGGACACCTACAATGAGCAGTTCTTC. Its protein is CASRDTYNEQFF.

This clonotype has a single count. The chain combines TRBV20-1 with TRBJ2-1; no firm D call. Trimming shortened V by 3 bases and J by 5 bases, and 5 bases separated the two germline ends. Germline values: CDR1 DFQATT, CDR2 SNEGSKA (reference sequence). This CDR3 has 11 amino acids. The CDR3 nucleotides are TGCAGTGCTAGGGTGAACAATGAGCAGTTCTTC. This encodes CSARVNNEQFF.

V and J are TRBV11-2 and TRBJ2-1; possibly TRBD1 or TRBD2 for D (5 bases each). CDR1 is SGHAT, CDR2 FQNNGV, per germline. Trimming stripped 3 bases from V and 3 bases from J, with 12 bases between. The CDR3 length is 15 residues. CDR3 DNA sequence: TGTGCCAGCAGCTTGGGGGAGTGGAGCTACAATGAGCAGTTCTTC. Translating it yields CASSLGEWSYNEQFF.